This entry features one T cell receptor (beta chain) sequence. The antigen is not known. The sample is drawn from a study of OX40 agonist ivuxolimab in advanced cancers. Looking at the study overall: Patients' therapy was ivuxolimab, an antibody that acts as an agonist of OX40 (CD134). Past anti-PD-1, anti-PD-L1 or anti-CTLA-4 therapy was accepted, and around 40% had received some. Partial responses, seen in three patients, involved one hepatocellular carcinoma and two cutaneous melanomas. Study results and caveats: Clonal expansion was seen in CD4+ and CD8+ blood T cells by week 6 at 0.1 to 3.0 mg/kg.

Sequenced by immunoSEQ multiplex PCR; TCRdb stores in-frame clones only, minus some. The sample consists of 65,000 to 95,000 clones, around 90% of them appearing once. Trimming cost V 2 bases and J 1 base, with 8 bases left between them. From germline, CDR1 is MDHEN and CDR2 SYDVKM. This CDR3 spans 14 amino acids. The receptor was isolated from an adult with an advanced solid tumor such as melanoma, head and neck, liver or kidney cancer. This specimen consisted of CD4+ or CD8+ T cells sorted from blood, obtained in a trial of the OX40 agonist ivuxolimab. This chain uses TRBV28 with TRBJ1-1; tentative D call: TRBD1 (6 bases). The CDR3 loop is CASSLGGGNTEAFF. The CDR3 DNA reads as TGTGCCAGCAGTTTAGGAGGGGGGAACACTGAAGCTTTCTTT.